This T cell receptor beta chain comes out of a study of blood T cells in healthy people across ages. Sample-barcoded 5' priming and a J-beta primer mix drove a second PCR of roughly 6 to 12 cycles. Every cDNA was tagged by a template-switch adaptor with 12 random nucleotides. Sequencing of every sample gave 3 million or more CDR3-containing paired-end reads. TCRdb used MiXCR to reprocess the 5' RACE reads, holding one entry per CDR3 protein. Here the sample spans around 650,000 distinct CDR3 sequences, around two fifths being singletons. Broader study findings: Relative to aged donors, long-lived donors carried more naive CD4+ cells and displayed higher diversity. Strong correlation linked observed beta diversity and percent naive T cells.

This clonotype was counted many times. Its antigen is as yet unknown. Germline-derived CDR1 and CDR2 are SGDLS and YYNGEE. V gave up 4 bases and J gave up 4 bases, with 16 bases separating them. This CDR3 is built from 15 residues. The receptor was isolated from a man older than 75 in good health. The sample consisted of blood. The chain joins TRBV9 to TRBJ2-3, with D possibly being TRBD1 (5 bases). The CDR3 is CASSFRAPVADTQYF. DNA for the CDR3: TGTGCCAGCAGCTTCAGGGCACCCGTGGCAGATACGCAGTATTTT.